Below, 29 T cell receptor beta chains from the same sample are listed, as sequenced in a study of technical replicates of blood from a few donors. The data were produced by immunoSEQ multiplex PCR, yet TCRdb's version contains in-frame clones alone and is incomplete. The table shows more than 80,000 clones, with just over 95% occurring only once. Material for sequencing was T cells isolated from PBMCs. These receptors came from a human donor in good health.

CDR3: CASSLISLTESYNEQFF. The CDR3 nucleotides are TGTGCCAGCAGCTTAATTTCATTGACAGAGTCCTACAATGAGCAGTTCTTC. The chain combines TRBV7-9 with TRBJ2-1; TRBD1 might be the D (5 bases). Trimming cost V 2 bases and J 1 base, with 15 bases left between them. In germline, CDR1 is SEHNR, CDR2 FQNEAQ (reference sequence). The CDR3 has 17 residues.

This chain joins TRBV11-2 and TRBJ1-1; D unclear. V lost 3 bases and J lost 0, with 2 bases in between. This CDR3 is 12 amino acids long. Germline CDR1 and CDR2: SGHAT and FQNNGV. Here the CDR3 reads CASSFLNTEAFF. CDR3 bases: TGTGCCAGCAGCTTCTTGAACACTGAAGCTTTCTTT.

The chain links TRBV7-8 to TRBJ2-3, with a weak D call TRBD2 (6 bases). V was shortened by 0 bases and J by 4 bases, with 8 bases between the two germline ends. In germline, CDR1 is SGHVS, CDR2 FQNEAQ. The CDR3 covers 14 residues. The chain's CDR3 is CASSLAGGADTQYF. CDR3 nucleotide sequence: TGTGCCAGCAGCTTAGCGGGAGGAGCAGATACGCAGTATTTT.

The V call is TRBV5-1, the J call TRBJ2-5; D perhaps matches TRBD2 (6 bases). The CDR3 has 15 amino acids. CDR1 is SGHRS and CDR2 is YFSETQ in the germline V gene. V lost 4 bases and J lost 1, with 14 bases in between. The CDR3 DNA is TGCGCCAGCAGCAGAGACGGGGGTTTCCAAGAGACCCAGTACTTC. Amino acid sequence: CASSRDGGFQETQYF.

The CDR3 DNA sequence: TGTGCCAGCACCGAGACTAGCGGGTACAATGAGCAGTTCTTC. Translating gives CASTETSGYNEQFF. V gene TRBV5-5 combines with J gene TRBJ2-1, with TRBD2 identical over 10 bases. V dropped 6 bases and J dropped 4; count of bases not matched to a gene: 4. The CDR3 sequence is 14 residues long. Germline V gene lookup returns CDR1 SGHKS and CDR2 YYEKEE (reference sequence).

The rearrangement links TRBV27 to TRBJ2-1; tentative D call: TRBD2 (5 bases). Germline loops: CDR1 MNHEY, CDR2 SMNVEV (reference sequence). Deletions cut 1 base from V and 7 bases from J, with 14 bases between. This CDR3 has 15 amino acids. The CDR3 sequence: CASSLFVGVVNEQFF. The DNA of the CDR3 is TGTGCCAGCAGTTTATTTGTGGGAGTTGTTAATGAGCAGTTCTTC.

This chain links TRBV5-6 with TRBJ1-4, with D possibly TRBD1 on 6 matching bases. The germline gives CDR1 SGHDT, CDR2 YYEEEE. V was pared by 4 bases and J by 8 bases, with 15 bases between. The CDR3 has 14 amino acids. The CDR3 protein is CASSLTGREEKLFF. In DNA form, the CDR3 reads TGTGCCAGCAGCCTTACAGGGAGGGAAGAAAAACTGTTTTTT.

V gene TRBV6-1 combines with J gene TRBJ1-1; 8 positions match TRBD1. The CDR3 consists of 13 residues. The V and J ends lost 7 bases and 0 bases, in that order; junction bases with no gene match: 1. Germline V gene lookup returns CDR1 MNHNS and CDR2 SASEGT. The CDR3 DNA follows: TGTGCCAGCACGGGACAGGTGAACACTGAAGCTTTCTTT. Translating it yields CASTGQVNTEAFF.

In this sample, this clone turned up once. The chain uses TRBV4-3 and TRBJ2-3; possible D gene TRBD2, 5 bases. This CDR3 has 19 residues. Trimming cost V 0 bases and J 0 bases, with 19 bases left between them. In germline, CDR1 is LGHNA, CDR2 YSLEER. The CDR3: CASSQDPEAAAYSTDTQYF. The CDR3 DNA follows: TGCGCCAGCAGCCAAGATCCGGAAGCGGCGGCCTACAGCACAGATACGCAGTATTTT.

This rearrangement joins TRBV4-2 to TRBJ2-6; D uncertain. CDR3 length: 16 amino acids. V shed 0 bases and J shed 0 bases, with 6 bases lying between them. Per the germline V gene, CDR1 is LGHNA and CDR2 is YNFKEQ. The CDR3 loop reads CASSQEASSGANVLTF. The CDR3 DNA follows: TGTGCCAGCAGCCAAGAGGCCAGCTCTGGGGCCAACGTCCTGACTTTC.

Note on this clone: Since a much larger clone is just one base distant, this may be a read error. The V and J genes are TRBV7-3 and TRBJ1-1, with D possibly being TRBD1 (5 bases). This CDR3 has 13 residues. V gave up 5 bases and J gave up 1 base, with 8 bases separating them. CDR1 is SGHTA, CDR2 FQGTGA, per germline. CDR3 loop: CASSVDRNTEAFF. The CDR3 bases are TGTGCCAGCAGCGTAGACAGGAACACTGAAGCTTTCTTT.

The rearrangement joins TRBV5-1 to TRBJ1-5, with D perhaps matching TRBD1 (6 bases). CDR1 is SGHRS, CDR2 YFSETQ, per germline. The CDR3 extends over 13 amino acids. Trimming pared 4 bases from V and 3 bases from J, leaving 8 bases between. CDR3 region: CASSRDNNQPQHF. Here the CDR3 DNA reads TGCGCCAGCAGCCGGGACAACAATCAGCCCCAGCATTTT.

J is TRBJ2-7 and V is TRBV7-2; 10 bases are a match to TRBD2. Germline CDR1 is SGHTA and CDR2 is FQGNSA. Trimming removed 2 bases from V and 6 bases from J; junction bases left unmatched: 4. The CDR3 consists of 14 residues. CDR3 loop: CASSLIQREGEQYF. CDR3 DNA: TGTGCCAGCAGCTTAATCCAGCGGGAGGGCGAGCAGTACTTC.

This chain uses TRBV28 with TRBJ1-1, with a weak D call TRBD1 (5 bases). V lost 7 bases to trimming and J lost 4 bases, with 10 bases between them. Germline assignment: CDR1 MDHEN and CDR2 SYDVKM. The CDR3 totals 12 residues. The CDR3, as DNA: TGTGCCAGCATTCAGGGATCCACTGAAGCTTTCTTT. This gives the protein CASIQGSTEAFF.

This sequence joins TRBV9 and TRBJ1-1, with TRBD1 identical over 8 bases. Unmatched junction bases numbered 10, after V lost 7 bases and J lost 5 bases. The CDR3 runs to 14 residues. Germline lookup yields CDR1 SGDLS and CDR2 YYNGEE. This CDR3 reads CASAPTGGRTEAFF. The CDR3 DNA reads as TGTGCCAGCGCACCTACAGGGGGGAGAACTGAAGCTTTCTTT.

The V gene is TRBV19, the J gene TRBJ2-1, with D possibly matching TRBD1 (5 bases). V lost 2 bases and J lost 2, with 10 bases in between. CDR1 is LNHDA, CDR2 SQIVND, per germline (reference sequence). There are 15 residues in the CDR3. The CDR3 spells CASSIWGNPYNEQFF. The DNA for the CDR3 is TGTGCCAGTAGTATATGGGGCAACCCCTACAATGAGCAGTTCTTC. Full variable domain (missing parts from reference TRBV19 and TRBJ2-1): DGGITQSPKYLFRKEGQNVTLSCEQNLNHDAMYWYRQDPGQGLRLIYYSQIVNDFQKGDIAEGYSVSREKKESFPLTVTSAQKNPTAFYLCASSIWGNPYNEQFFGPGTRLTVL.

This chain links TRBV9 with TRBJ2-1; D is perhaps TRBD2 (5 bases). The CDR3 runs 17 residues. The germline V gene encodes CDR1 SGDLS and CDR2 YYNGEE. V shed 2 bases and J shed 0 bases, with 15 bases lying between them. The CDR3 loop reads CASSVGQAVSSYNEQFF. Written as DNA, the CDR3 is TGTGCCAGCAGCGTTGGTCAAGCGGTGAGCTCCTACAATGAGCAGTTCTTC.

This sequence joins TRBV11-2 and TRBJ2-7; 8 positions match TRBD1. Germline V gene data show CDR1 as SGHAT and CDR2 as FQNNGV. This CDR3 is built from 14 residues. With V trimmed by 5 bases and J by 3 bases, 6 bases remained unmatched. The CDR3 reads CASSPGQGYYEQYF. In DNA form, the CDR3 reads TGTGCCAGCAGCCCAGGACAGGGTTACTACGAGCAGTACTTC.

The chain combines TRBV5-4 with TRBJ1-2, with 10 positions matching TRBD1. V dropped 1 base and J dropped 3; count of bases not matched to a gene: 3. The V gene's germline CDR1 is SGHNT and CDR2 YYREEE (reference sequence). The CDR3 is 15 residues long. CDR3 sequence reads: CASSLQTGGDYGYTF. In nucleotides, the CDR3 is TGTGCCAGCAGCTTGCAGACAGGGGGCGACTATGGCTACACCTTC.

J is TRBJ1-3 and V is TRBV5-1; the D gene is possibly TRBD1 (5 bases). CDR1 SGHRS and CDR2 YFSETQ come from the germline V gene. V was shortened by 2 bases and J by 2 bases, with 8 bases between the two germline ends. The CDR3 totals 14 residues. CDR3 sequence reads: CASSFVGAGNTIYF. CDR3 sequence (DNA): TGCGCCAGCAGCTTCGTAGGGGCTGGAAACACCATATATTTT.

This clone was detected only once. The chain uses TRBV7-7 and TRBJ1-4; a possible D gene is TRBD1 (5 bases). Deletions cut 1 base from V and 5 bases from J, with 11 bases between. Per the germline V gene, CDR1 is SSHAT and CDR2 is FNYEAQ (reference sequence). The CDR3 sequence is 15 residues long. CDR3 protein: CASSLGTGKNEKLFF. CDR3 bases: TGTGCCAGCAGCTTAGGAACAGGAAAGAATGAAAAACTGTTTTTT.

The V call is TRBV7-6, the J call TRBJ2-1, with D perhaps TRBD2 (7 bases). The CDR3 has 15 residues. Trimming removed 2 bases from V and 5 bases from J, with 13 bases in between. Germline CDR1 is SGHVS and CDR2 is FNYEAQ. CDR3 amino acids: CASSLYREGDNEQFF. The CDR3, as DNA: TGTGCCAGCAGCTTATACAGGGAGGGAGACAATGAGCAGTTCTTC.

The chain joins TRBV28 to TRBJ2-2, with TRBD1 matching 10 bases. J gave up 0 bases and V 8 bases, and 9 bases lay outside the gene matches. The V gene's germline CDR1 is MDHEN and CDR2 SYDVKM. The CDR3 runs to 17 residues. The CDR3 region is CASEGTGALSNTGELFF. The CDR3 bases are TGTGCCAGCGAGGGGACAGGGGCCCTCTCGAACACCGGGGAGCTGTTTTTT.

This clone was seen once. The chain links TRBV19 to TRBJ2-2; TRBD1 agrees at 7 bases. The CDR3 contains 16 residues. Germline lookup yields CDR1 LNHDA and CDR2 SQIVND (reference sequence). With V trimmed by 4 bases and J by 3 bases, 8 bases remained unmatched. The CDR3 reads CASSTLQGGYTGELFF. CDR3 DNA sequence: TGTGCCAGTAGTACTTTACAAGGGGGCTACACCGGGGAGCTGTTTTTT.

The rearrangement links TRBV28 to TRBJ1-1, with no clear D. Trimming shortened V by 4 bases and J by 0 bases, and 6 bases separated the two germline ends. The CDR3 extends over 13 amino acids. Looked up from germline, CDR1 is MDHEN and CDR2 is SYDVKM. CDR3 amino acids: CASSSTMNTEAFF. CDR3 DNA: TGTGCCAGCAGTTCAACTATGAACACTGAAGCTTTCTTT.

The rearrangement joins TRBV29-1 to TRBJ2-6, with unresolved D. The CDR3 runs to 14 residues. V was clipped by 7 bases and J by 0 bases, with 10 bases between them. The germline CDR1 and CDR2 sequences are SQVTM and ANQGSEA. In DNA, the CDR3 is TGCAGCGCCTATAGTTCCTCTGGGGCCAACGTCCTGACTTTC. Translating it yields CSAYSSSGANVLTF.

V usage is TRBV19 and J usage is TRBJ2-7; 7 nucleotides align to TRBD2. This CDR3 contains 15 residues. CDR1 and CDR2 (germline): LNHDA, SQIVND (reference sequence). V was pared by 4 bases and J by 5 bases, with 11 bases of the junction left unmatched. CDR3 region: CASSTSRDYLHEQYF. As DNA, the CDR3 is TGTGCCAGTAGTACCTCCCGGGACTACCTCCACGAGCAGTACTTC.

The V gene is TRBV4-3, the J gene TRBJ2-7; D remains unclear. CDR3 size: 15 residues. V lost 0 bases and J lost 2, with 11 bases in between. Germline V CDR1 and CDR2: LGHNA, YSLEER. CDR3 protein: CASSQELVPTYEQYF. CDR3 sequence (DNA): TGCGCCAGCAGCCAAGAACTGGTTCCCACCTACGAGCAGTACTTC.

V is TRBV30 and J is TRBJ2-1; the match to TRBD1 covers 11 bases. CDR1 GTSNPN and CDR2 SVGIG come from the germline V gene (reference sequence). Trimming took 2 bases from V and 9 from J; bases not matched to a gene: 3. The CDR3 runs to 13 residues. CDR3 protein: CAWSPGQGAEQFF. The CDR3 DNA is TGTGCCTGGAGTCCTGGACAGGGGGCTGAGCAGTTCTTC.